What follows are 32 T cell receptor beta chains derived from one specimen sequenced in a study of cytomegalovirus exposure and HLA in healthy donors. The PCR used 60 Vbeta and 13 Jbeta primers. Sequencing was performed with immunoSEQ multiplex PCR; in TCRdb, only in-frame clones are kept and a portion is missing. The sample holds around 140,000 clones. Sequencing was performed on PBMCs. Receptors originate from a woman in her forties in good health and CMV-seropositive.

The rearrangement uses TRBV13 and TRBJ2-7, with D perhaps matching TRBD2 (5 bases). The length of the CDR3 is 14 residues. Germline CDR1 reads PRHDT; CDR2 reads FYEKMQ (reference sequence). Trimming removed 5 bases at V and 0 bases at J, with 11 bases between. The CDR3 loop reads CASSPNGLSYEQYF. DNA for the CDR3: TGTGCCAGCAGCCCCAACGGACTCTCCTACGAGCAGTACTTC.

The chain employs TRBV9 and TRBJ2-3, with D perhaps TRBD2 (5 bases). V shed 3 bases and J shed 2 bases, with 13 bases lying between them. Germline V lookup: CDR1 SGDLS, CDR2 YYNGEE. The CDR3 runs 15 residues. In DNA form, the CDR3 reads TGTGCCAGCAGCGCCCATGGGGAGCTCACAGATACGCAGTATTTT. Translating it yields CASSAHGELTDTQYF.

The gene calls are TRBV11-3 and TRBJ2-7; 7 bases match TRBD1. Germline CDR1 reads SGHNT; CDR2 reads YENEEA. V lost 5 bases and J lost 1; bases outside the gene matches: 5. The CDR3 is 14 amino acids. The CDR3 nucleotides are TGTGCCAGCAGCCCAGAGGGGGCGTCCTACGAGCAGTACTTC. Translation: CASSPEGASYEQYF.

This chain links TRBV6-6 with TRBJ1-1; D is perhaps TRBD1 (6 bases). The germline V and J ends were trimmed by 6 bases and 4 bases, with 12 bases remaining between them. The CDR3 has 13 residues. CDR1 and CDR2 from the germline V gene are MNHNY and SVGAGI (reference sequence). This chain's CDR3 is CASSSQGPTEAFF. The DNA of the CDR3 is TGTGCCAGCAGCTCACAGGGCCCCACTGAAGCTTTCTTT.

The chain recombines TRBV7-9 with TRBJ1-1, with 7 bases lining up with TRBD1. The CDR3 loop spans 14 amino acids. Losses at the gene ends were 5 bases for V and 6 bases for J; bases not matched to a gene: 9. Germline V lookup: CDR1 SEHNR, CDR2 FQNEAQ (reference sequence). The CDR3 sequence: CASSDQGERAEAFF. The CDR3 coding sequence is TGTGCCAGCAGCGATCAGGGGGAGAGGGCTGAAGCTTTCTTT. The whole variable domain, remainder taken from reference TRBV7-9 and TRBJ1-1, is DTGVSQNPRHKITKRGQNVTFRCDPISEHNRLYWYRQTLGQGPEFLTYFQNEAQLEKSRLLSDRFSAERPKGSFSTLEIQRTEQGDSAMYLCASSDQGERAEAFFGQGTRLTVV.

The chain recombines TRBV2 with TRBJ2-5; 8 bases are shared with TRBD2. The germline V gene encodes CDR1 SNHLY and CDR2 FYNNEI. V shed 4 bases and J 4 bases; nucleotides not matched to a gene: 14. The CDR3 consists of 17 residues. CDR3 sequence (DNA): TGTGCCAGCAGTGGGGCAGCGGGAGTTATCGTACTAGAGACCCAGTACTTC. The encoded protein is CASSGAAGVIVLETQYF.

The chain carries TRBV4-1 and TRBJ2-2, with D possibly being TRBD2 (5 bases). Germline V CDR1 and CDR2: MGHRA, YSYEKL. The ends were cut back, 11 bases at V and 4 bases at J, with 14 bases in the middle. The CDR3 extends over 13 amino acids. CDR3 sequence (DNA): TGCGCCGCCGGGGTTCGGGCCACCGGGGAGCTGTTTTTT. This sequence encodes CAAGVRATGELFF.

The genes are TRBV2 and TRBJ2-7, with 12 bases matching TRBD2. The germline gives CDR1 SNHLY, CDR2 FYNNEI. The CDR3 runs 15 residues. J lost 2 bases, V lost 6 bases, and 5 bases had no gene match. The CDR3 loop reads CASRGTSGYTYEQYF. The CDR3 nucleotides read TGTGCCAGCAGAGGGACTAGCGGGTACACCTACGAGCAGTACTTC.

This rearrangement joins TRBV28 to TRBJ2-5; TRBD2 matches 7 bases. Looked up from germline, CDR1 is MDHEN and CDR2 is SYDVKM. CDR3 length: 15 amino acids. Germline trimming cut 5 bases from V and 6 bases from J; bases unmatched to any gene: 12. CDR3 sequence (DNA): TGTGCCAGCAGTCCCCTGGGAGGGGTCGATAAGACCCAGTACTTC. Translating gives CASSPLGGVDKTQYF.

The chain's CDR3 is CASSSGTSGPWYEQYF. CDR3 DNA: TGTGCCAGCAGCTCCGGGACTAGCGGGCCCTGGTACGAGCAGTACTTC. The J gene is TRBJ2-7, the V gene TRBV11-2, with 12 bases identical to TRBD2. The length of the CDR3 is 16 residues. Germline assignment: CDR1 SGHAT and CDR2 FQNNGV. V shed 4 bases, J shed 4 bases, and the junction held 8 bases outside the gene matches.

The V gene is TRBV19, the J gene TRBJ1-2, with TRBD1 matching over 8 bases. Germline CDR1 is LNHDA and CDR2 is SQIVND (reference sequence). Trimming at V came to 2 bases and at J to 6 bases, leaving 5 bases not matched to a gene. This CDR3 region has 14 residues. The CDR3 loop is CASSIRTGFNGYTF. CDR3 in DNA: TGTGCCAGTAGTATAAGGACAGGGTTTAATGGCTACACCTTC.

The chain carries TRBV29-1 and TRBJ2-5; D possibly corresponds to TRBD2 (5 bases). V was trimmed by 7 bases and J by 6 bases, leaving 21 bases between them. CDR3 length equals 14 residues. Germline lookup yields CDR1 SQVTM and CDR2 ANQGSEA. In nucleotides, the CDR3 is TGCAGCGCGTTCCCGGGATTGTCAACCCAGACCCAGTACTTC. Its protein product is CSAFPGLSTQTQYF.

The rearrangement joins TRBV7-2 to TRBJ1-1; TRBD1 agrees at 8 bases. Germline V gene lookup returns CDR1 SGHTA and CDR2 FQGNSA. The junction had 3 bases not matched to a gene; V was cut back by 5 bases and J by 4 bases. The CDR3 extends over 13 amino acids. The CDR3 protein is CASSVDRGTEAFF. For the CDR3, the DNA is TGTGCCAGCAGCGTCGACAGGGGCACTGAAGCTTTCTTT. The full variable domain, its missing parts supplied by reference TRBV7-2 and TRBJ1-1, is GAGVSQSPSNKVTEKGKDVELRCDPISGHTALYWYRQSLGQGLEFLIYFQGNSAPDKSGLPSDRFSAERTGGSVSTLTIQRTQQEDSAVYLCASSVDRGTEAFFGQGTRLTVV.

In the case of this clone: Other DNA sequences in the sample encode the same CDR3. V and J are TRBV5-4 and TRBJ2-7, with D unresolved. Trimming left V 0 bases short and J 1 base short, with 5 bases between. The CDR3 loop spans 13 amino acids. Germline V lookup: CDR1 SGHNT, CDR2 YYREEE (reference sequence). The CDR3 sequence is CASSLDRSYEQYF. The DNA for the CDR3 is TGTGCCAGCAGCTTGGACCGGTCCTACGAGCAGTACTTC.

The rearrangement uses TRBV15 and TRBJ2-7; the D gene is possibly TRBD1 (5 bases). The CDR3 runs 18 residues. CDR1 and CDR2 from the germline V gene are LNHNV and YYDKDF (reference sequence). V lost 0 bases and J lost 5, with 23 bases in between. The CDR3 region is CATSRDLTPNRGGNEQYF. The DNA for the CDR3 is TGTGCCACCAGCAGAGACCTTACCCCCAATAGGGGTGGTAACGAGCAGTACTTC.

This chain uses TRBV2 with TRBJ2-3; 11 positions agree with TRBD2. The CDR3 runs to 16 residues. V gave up 6 bases and J gave up 0 bases; unmatched junction bases: 5. Per germline, CDR1 SNHLY and CDR2 FYNNEI. The CDR3 spells CASRTGLAVSTDTQYF. The CDR3 nucleotides are TGTGCCAGCAGGACGGGACTAGCGGTTAGCACAGATACGCAGTATTTT.

CDR3 protein: CAWTNLNTEQYF. CDR3 bases: TGTGCCTGGACTAACCTGAACACGGAGCAGTACTTC. This rearrangement joins TRBV30 to TRBJ2-5; D not certain. With 4 bases removed from V and 11 bases from J, the gap between germline ends came to 17 bases. Germline V gene lookup returns CDR1 GTSNPN and CDR2 SVGIG (reference sequence). The length of the CDR3 is 12 residues. The full variable domain, rest sourced from reference TRBV30 and TRBJ2-5, is SQTIHQWPATLVQPVGSPLSLECTVEGTSNPNLYWYRQAAGRGLQLLFYSVGIGQISSEVPQNLSASRPQDRQFILSSKKLLLSDSGFYLCAWTNLNTEQYFGPGTRLLVL.

The rearrangement links TRBV28 to TRBJ2-7; 7 positions agree with TRBD1. V was pared by 8 bases and J by 2 bases, with 0 bases of the junction left unmatched. This CDR3 spans 11 amino acids. Per germline, CDR1 MDHEN and CDR2 SYDVKM. CDR3 in amino acids: CASGQAYEQYF. In DNA, the CDR3 is TGTGCCAGCGGACAGGCCTACGAGCAGTACTTC.

V usage is TRBV6-4 and J usage is TRBJ2-7, with TRBD1 identical over 8 bases. Germline V gene lookup returns CDR1 MRHNA and CDR2 SNTAGT. The J segment lost 4 bases and the V segment lost 2 bases, leaving 16 bases of the junction unmatched. CDR3 length equals 18 residues. The CDR3 protein is CASSDPKSGQGTGYEQYF. The CDR3 nucleotides read TGTGCCAGCAGTGACCCCAAGTCCGGACAGGGTACAGGATACGAGCAGTACTTC.

The J gene is TRBJ2-3, the V gene TRBV18, with a possible D match to TRBD1 (5 bases). Germline values: CDR1 KGHSH, CDR2 LQKENI. The CDR3 runs to 15 residues. The germline V and J ends were trimmed by 4 bases and 0 bases, with 11 bases remaining between them. DNA for the CDR3: TGTGCCAGCTCACTGGACATATCTAGCACAGATACGCAGTATTTT. The encoded protein is CASSLDISSTDTQYF.

The chain links TRBV5-1 to TRBJ2-3; D remains ambiguous. This CDR3 region has 14 residues. Trimming stripped 0 bases from V and 2 bases from J, with 7 bases between. Germline values: CDR1 SGHRS, CDR2 YFSETQ. CDR3 sequence: CASSLAGPTDTQYF. The CDR3 DNA reads TGCGCCAGCAGCTTGGCTGGGCCCACAGATACGCAGTATTTT.

V usage is TRBV5-1 and J usage is TRBJ1-1; a possible D gene is TRBD1 (5 bases). This CDR3 is 14 amino acids long. V was clipped by 4 bases and J by 2 bases, with 12 bases between them. Germline CDR1 is SGHRS and CDR2 is YFSETQ. The CDR3 coding sequence is TGCGCCAGCAGCCCGGACACAGGAAACACTGAAGCTTTCTTT. Its translation: CASSPDTGNTEAFF.

This sequence joins TRBV4-1 and TRBJ1-4; 8 nucleotides line up with TRBD1. The CDR3 is 16 residues long. Germline values: CDR1 MGHRA, CDR2 YSYEKL. The trim removed 3 bases at V and 4 bases at J, leaving 7 bases unmatched. The CDR3 protein is CASSQTGTGGNEKLFF. The CDR3 DNA follows: TGCGCCAGCAGCCAGACGGGGACAGGAGGTAATGAAAAACTGTTTTTT.

The chain combines TRBV30 with TRBJ1-5; 9 bases map to TRBD1. The CDR3 runs 14 residues. V trimming: 7 bases; J trimming: 3 bases; junction bases outside the gene matches: 7. The germline V gene has CDR1 GTSNPN and CDR2 SVGIG (reference sequence). The CDR3 nucleotides read TGTGCCTTTGCCGGGACAGGGATCAATCAGCCCCAGCATTTT. This codes for CAFAGTGINQPQHF.

This chain uses TRBV29-1 with TRBJ1-5; a weak D match, TRBD1 (6 bases). V was cut by 4 bases and J by 4 bases, with 11 bases left in between. This CDR3 is built from 13 residues. CDR1 SQVTM and CDR2 ANQGSEA come from the germline V gene. The CDR3 sequence is CSVAAGANQPQHF. CDR3 in DNA: TGCAGCGTTGCGGCAGGGGCGAATCAGCCCCAGCATTTT.

This sequence joins TRBV5-1 and TRBJ2-1; 7 nucleotides align to TRBD1. From germline, CDR1 is SGHRS and CDR2 YFSETQ. The J segment lost 5 bases and the V segment lost 4 bases, leaving 9 bases of the junction unmatched. CDR3 length: 15 amino acids. CDR3 protein: CASSLIQGRNNEQFF. The CDR3 DNA is TGCGCCAGCAGCCTAATACAGGGGCGGAACAATGAGCAGTTCTTC.

The chain employs TRBV6-1 and TRBJ2-1; D gene unclear. This CDR3 spans 14 amino acids. Germline CDR1 and CDR2: MNHNS and SASEGT. The V end lost 4 bases, the J end lost 4 bases, and 11 bases lay between the germline ends. In DNA form, the CDR3 reads TGTGCCAGCAGTGCTACTATGATTTACAATGAGCAGTTCTTC. Protein sequence: CASSATMIYNEQFF.

The chain has TRBV10-1 and TRBJ2-2; D may be TRBD1 (5 bases). CDR3 length: 13 residues. Germline V gives CDR1 WNHNN, CDR2 SYGVQD (reference sequence). The V gene lost 10 bases and the J gene lost 5 bases, with 14 bases spanning the gap. The CDR3 DNA reads as TGCGCCACACCCCGCAGGGTGACCGGGGAGCTGTTTTTT. Translating it yields CATPRRVTGELFF.

The chain employs TRBV5-6 and TRBJ2-5; TRBD2 agrees at 9 bases. The CDR3 sequence is 14 residues long. Germline values: CDR1 SGHDT, CDR2 YYEEEE. J lost 13 bases, V lost 4 bases, and 14 bases had no gene match. CDR3 protein: CASSVWSAAGGSYF. Here the CDR3 DNA reads TGTGCCAGCAGCGTTTGGAGTGCAGCGGGGGGATCGTACTTC.

The rearrangement uses TRBV7-8 and TRBJ1-5, with 8 bases identical to TRBD1. The germline V gene has CDR1 SGHVS and CDR2 FQNEAQ. CDR3 size: 14 residues. The V segment lost 3 bases and the J segment 4 bases; nucleotides outside the gene matches: 2. The CDR3 nucleotides are TGTGCCAGCAGCTTCGGGACAGGAAATCAGCCCCAGCATTTT. Translation gives CASSFGTGNQPQHF.

V is TRBV27 and J is TRBJ2-1; D remains ambiguous. This CDR3 comprises 12 residues. Germline V gene sequence: CDR1 MNHEY, CDR2 SMNVEV (reference sequence). V was shortened by 5 bases and J by 4 bases, with 6 bases between the two germline ends. The CDR3 spells CASSPPYNEQFF. As DNA, the CDR3 is TGTGCCAGCAGTCCTCCTTACAATGAGCAGTTCTTC.

The chain couples TRBV6-5 to TRBJ1-4; TRBD1 agrees at 11 bases. The CDR3 has 16 amino acids. The junction had 2 bases not matched to a gene; V was cut back by 4 bases and J by 1 base. Germline-derived CDR1 and CDR2 are MNHEY and SVGAGI. CDR3 nucleotides: TGTGCCAGCAGTTTGGACAGGGGGCTAACTAATGAAAAACTGTTTTTT. Residues: CASSLDRGLTNEKLFF.